The TCR beta chain described here comes from a study of T cells in Graves' hyperthyroidism and ophthalmopathy. The study's findings and limits: Most thyroid clonotypes that were expanded above 0.001 also turned up in blood.

What was amplified from RNA transcripts were TCR beta CDR3 regions. A set of HTBI primers served as the primers for a first-round RT-PCR of the TCR CDR3. MiXCR, run by TCRdb on the multiplex PCR reads, gives a single entry per CDR3 protein. The sample includes roughly 560,000 distinct CDR3 sequences, roughly 14% seen only once; the top ten take 3.5% to 4.5%. Worth noting for this clonotype: Its antigen is unidentified. A much larger clone differs from this one at a single base, so this may be a read error.

The study included ophthalmopathy patients with Clinical Activity Score at least 3, NOSPECS grade at least 4 and duration under 3 months. Clinical symptoms, serum thyroxine and TRAb, thyroid ultrasound and orbital computed tomography were used for the diagnoses. The sequenced sample was blood. The sequence was collected from a middle-aged woman with Graves' ophthalmopathy.

CDR3 sequence reads: CATSRNTVAGGITGELFF. The CDR3 DNA follows: TGTGCCACCAGCAGAAACACAGTCGCAGGGGGAATAACCGGGGAGCTGTTTTTT. The chain carries TRBV15 and TRBJ2-2; the match to TRBD1 covers 7 bases. Germline loops: CDR1 LNHNV, CDR2 YYDKDF (reference sequence). The CDR3 contains 18 residues. V trimming: 2 bases; J trimming: 5 bases; junction bases outside the gene matches: 14. Full variable domain (remainder filled in from reference TRBV15 and TRBJ2-2): DAMVIQNPRYQVTQFGKPVTLSCSQTLNHNVMYWYQQKSSQAPKLLFHYYDKDFNNEADTPDNFQSRRPNTSFCFLDIRSPGLGDTAMYLCATSRNTVAGGITGELFFGEGSRLTVL.